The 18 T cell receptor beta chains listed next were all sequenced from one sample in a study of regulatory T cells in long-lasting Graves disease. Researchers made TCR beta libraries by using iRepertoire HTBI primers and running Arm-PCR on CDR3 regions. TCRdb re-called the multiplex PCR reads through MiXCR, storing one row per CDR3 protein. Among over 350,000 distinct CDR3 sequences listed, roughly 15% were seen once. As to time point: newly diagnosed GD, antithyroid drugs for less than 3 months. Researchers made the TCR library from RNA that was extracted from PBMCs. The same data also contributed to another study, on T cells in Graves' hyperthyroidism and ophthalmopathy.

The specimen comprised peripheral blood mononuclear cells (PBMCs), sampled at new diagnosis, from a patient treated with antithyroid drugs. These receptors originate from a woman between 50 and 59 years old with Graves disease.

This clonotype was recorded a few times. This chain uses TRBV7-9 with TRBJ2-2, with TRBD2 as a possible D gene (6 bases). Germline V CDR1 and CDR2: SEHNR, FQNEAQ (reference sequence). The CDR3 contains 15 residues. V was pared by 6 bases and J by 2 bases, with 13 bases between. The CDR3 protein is CASSPRETNTGELFF. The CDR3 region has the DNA TGTGCCAGCAGTCCCCGGGAGACTAACACCGGGGAGCTGTTTTTT.

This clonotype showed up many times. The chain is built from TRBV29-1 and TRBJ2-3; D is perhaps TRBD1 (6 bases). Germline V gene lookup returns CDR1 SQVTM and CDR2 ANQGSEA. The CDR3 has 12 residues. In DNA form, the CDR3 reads TGCACCACGACAGGCTCCACAGATACGCAGTATTTT. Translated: CTTTGSTDTQYF.

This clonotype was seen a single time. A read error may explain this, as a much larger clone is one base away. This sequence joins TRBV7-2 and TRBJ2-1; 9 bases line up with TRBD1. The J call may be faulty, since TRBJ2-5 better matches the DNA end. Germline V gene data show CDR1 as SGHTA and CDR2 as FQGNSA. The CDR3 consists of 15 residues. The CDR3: CASSQGTGTQETQYF. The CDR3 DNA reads TGTGCCAGCAGCCAGGGGACAGGGACTCAAGAGACCCAGTACTTC.

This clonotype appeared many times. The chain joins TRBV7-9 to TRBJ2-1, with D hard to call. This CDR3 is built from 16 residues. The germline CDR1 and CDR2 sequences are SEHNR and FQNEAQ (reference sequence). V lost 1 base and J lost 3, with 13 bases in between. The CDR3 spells CASSLDRSDLYNEQFF. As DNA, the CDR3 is TGTGCCAGCAGCTTAGATAGGTCTGACCTCTACAATGAGCAGTTCTTC.

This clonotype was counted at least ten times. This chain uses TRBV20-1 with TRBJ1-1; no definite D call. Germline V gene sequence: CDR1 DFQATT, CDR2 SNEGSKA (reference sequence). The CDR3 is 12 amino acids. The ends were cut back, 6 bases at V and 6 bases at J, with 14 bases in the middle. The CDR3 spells CSARQTSAEAFF. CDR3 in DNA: TGCAGTGCCCGACAAACTTCGGCTGAAGCTTTCTTT.

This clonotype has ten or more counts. CDR3 sequence: CASRPTTGEEQYF. Written as DNA, the CDR3 is TGTGCCAGCAGGCCCACCACAGGGGAAGAGCAGTACTTC. This sequence joins TRBV7-9 and TRBJ2-7, with 7 bases identical to TRBD1. The CDR3 runs to 13 residues. Germline trimming cut 6 bases from V and 7 bases from J; bases unmatched to any gene: 9. Germline assignment: CDR1 SEHNR and CDR2 FQNEAQ (reference sequence).

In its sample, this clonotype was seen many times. CDR3 amino acids: CASSDMGTQYF. The CDR3 DNA reads TGTGCCAGCAGTGATATGGGGACCCAGTACTTC. The chain joins TRBV28 to TRBJ2-5; the D is unclear. V lost 5 bases and J lost 7, with 8 bases in between. The CDR3 loop spans 11 amino acids. Per germline, CDR1 MDHEN and CDR2 SYDVKM.

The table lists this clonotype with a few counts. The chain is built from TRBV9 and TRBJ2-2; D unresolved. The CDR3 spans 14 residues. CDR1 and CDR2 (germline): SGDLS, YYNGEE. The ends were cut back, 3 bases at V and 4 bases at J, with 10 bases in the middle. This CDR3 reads CASSGVALTGELFF. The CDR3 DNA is TGTGCCAGCAGCGGTGTCGCTCTCACCGGGGAGCTGTTTTTT.

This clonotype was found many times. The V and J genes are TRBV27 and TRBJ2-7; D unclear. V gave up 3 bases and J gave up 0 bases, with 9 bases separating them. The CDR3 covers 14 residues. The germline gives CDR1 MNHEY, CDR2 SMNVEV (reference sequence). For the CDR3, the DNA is TGTGCCAGCAGTTTTGGCAGCAACTCCTACGAGCAGTACTTC. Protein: CASSFGSNSYEQYF.

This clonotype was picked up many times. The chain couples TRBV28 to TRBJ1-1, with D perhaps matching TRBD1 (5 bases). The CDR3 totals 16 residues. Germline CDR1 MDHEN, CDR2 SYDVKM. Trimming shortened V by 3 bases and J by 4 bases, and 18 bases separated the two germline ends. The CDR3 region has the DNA TGTGCCAGCAGTTTGGGTGTGGGGCAGCAAGTCACTGAAGCTTTCTTT. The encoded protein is CASSLGVGQQVTEAFF. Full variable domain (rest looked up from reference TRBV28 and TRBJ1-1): DVKVTQSSRYLVKRTGEKVFLECVQDMDHENMFWYRQDPGLGLRLIYFSYDVKMKEKGDIPEGYSVSREKKERFSLILESASTNQTSMYLCASSLGVGQQVTEAFFGQGTRLTVV.

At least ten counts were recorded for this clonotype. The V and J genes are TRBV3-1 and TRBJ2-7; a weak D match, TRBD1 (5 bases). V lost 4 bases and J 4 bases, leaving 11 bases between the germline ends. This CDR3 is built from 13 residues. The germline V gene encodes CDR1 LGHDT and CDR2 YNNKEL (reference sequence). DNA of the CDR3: TGTGCCAGCAGCCGGCAGGGTGAGTACGAGCAGTACTTC. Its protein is CASSRQGEYEQYF.

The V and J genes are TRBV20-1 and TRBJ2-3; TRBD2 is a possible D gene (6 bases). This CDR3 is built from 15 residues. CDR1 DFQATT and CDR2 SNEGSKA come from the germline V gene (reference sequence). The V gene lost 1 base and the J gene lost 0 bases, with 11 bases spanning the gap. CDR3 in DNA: TGCAGTGCTAGAGCACTAGCAGCTAGCACAGATACGCAGTATTTT. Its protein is CSARALAASTDTQYF.

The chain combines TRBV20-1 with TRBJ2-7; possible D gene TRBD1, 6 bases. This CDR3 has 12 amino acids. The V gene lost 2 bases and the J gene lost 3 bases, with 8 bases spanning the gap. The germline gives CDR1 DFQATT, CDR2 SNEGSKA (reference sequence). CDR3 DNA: TGCAGTGCTAGACAGGGGATCTACGAGCAGTACTTC. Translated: CSARQGIYEQYF.

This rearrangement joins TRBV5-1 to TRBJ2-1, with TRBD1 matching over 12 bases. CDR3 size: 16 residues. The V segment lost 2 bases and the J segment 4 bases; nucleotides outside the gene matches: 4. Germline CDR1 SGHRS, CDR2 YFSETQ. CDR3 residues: CASSFEGQGAYNEQFF. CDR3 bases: TGCGCCAGCAGCTTTGAGGGACAGGGGGCTTACAATGAGCAGTTCTTC.

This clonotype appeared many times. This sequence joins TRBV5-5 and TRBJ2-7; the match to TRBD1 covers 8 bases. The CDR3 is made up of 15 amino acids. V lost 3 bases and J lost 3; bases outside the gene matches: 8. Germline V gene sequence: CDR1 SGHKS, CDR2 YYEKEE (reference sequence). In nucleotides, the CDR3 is TGTGCCAGCAGCTCCCCCGGACAGGGCGTCTACGAGCAGTACTTC. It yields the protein CASSSPGQGVYEQYF.

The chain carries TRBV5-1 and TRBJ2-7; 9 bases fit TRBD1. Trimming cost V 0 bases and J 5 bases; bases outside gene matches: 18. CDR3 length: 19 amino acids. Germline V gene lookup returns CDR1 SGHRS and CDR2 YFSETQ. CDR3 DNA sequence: TGCGCCAGCAGCTTGGATCTTTTGGTACAGGGGGCACGGTCGGACGAGCAGTACTTC. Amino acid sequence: CASSLDLLVQGARSDEQYF.

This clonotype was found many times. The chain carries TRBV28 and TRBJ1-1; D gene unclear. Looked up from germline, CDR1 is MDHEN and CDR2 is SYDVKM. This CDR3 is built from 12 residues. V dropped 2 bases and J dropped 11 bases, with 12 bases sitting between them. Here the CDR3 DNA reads TGTGCCAGCAGTTTAACGGATAAGAGGGCTTTCTTT. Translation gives CASSLTDKRAFF.

Here the CDR3 DNA reads TGTGCCAGCAGTTACTCAAAAATCGGGACAGGGGGCATCGAGCAGTACTTC. Encoded protein: CASSYSKIGTGGIEQYF. This chain connects TRBV6-5 to TRBJ2-7; 12 nucleotides line up with TRBD1. The CDR3 is 17 amino acids. From germline, CDR1 is MNHEY and CDR2 SVGAGI. V lost 0 bases to trimming and J lost 6 bases; unmatched junction nucleotides: 9.